The 11 T cell receptor beta chains given below trace back to one sample, sequenced in a study of T cell responses to AZD1222 COVID-19 vaccine. Measured with immunoSEQ multiplex PCR; TCRdb has only the in-frame clones, and not every one. Here the sample spans 95,000 to 110,000 clones, around nine tenths being singletons. The sample in question was peripheral blood, obtained 28 days after the second AZD1222 dose. All receptors come from an adult who received the AZD1222 COVID-19 vaccine.

Only one count was recorded for this clone. The chain recombines TRBV27 with TRBJ1-2; D gene uncertain. CDR1 MNHEY and CDR2 SMNVEV come from the germline V gene (reference sequence). CDR3 length: 14 amino acids. Trimming took 8 bases from V and 0 from J, leaving 13 bases between them. The CDR3 nucleotides are TGTGCCAGCTCCCCGGCCAGTTCTAACTATGGCTACACCTTC. Translation: CASSPASSNYGYTF.

The gene calls are TRBV9 and TRBJ1-1; a possible D gene is TRBD1 (6 bases). The CDR3 spans 13 residues. The V end lost 3 bases, the J end lost 7 bases, and 13 bases lay between the germline ends. CDR1 and CDR2 from the germline V gene are SGDLS and YYNGEE. The DNA of the CDR3 is TGTGCCAGCAGCGAACGGGGGCGAGGTGAAGCTTTCTTT. Residues: CASSERGRGEAFF. The full variable domain, rest sourced from reference TRBV9 and TRBJ1-1, is DSGVTQTPKHLITATGQRVTLRCSPRSGDLSVYWYQQSLDQGLQFLIQYYNGEERAKGNILERFSAQQFPDLHSELNLSSLELGDSALYFCASSERGRGEAFFGQGTRLTVV.

J is TRBJ2-5 and V is TRBV5-1, with D perhaps TRBD1 (6 bases). Germline V gives CDR1 SGHRS, CDR2 YFSETQ. The V end was cut by 2 bases, the J end by 4 bases, with 9 bases between. CDR3 length: 13 amino acids. CDR3 bases: TGCGCCAGCAGCTTACAGGGAAGAGAGACCCAGTACTTC. Residues: CASSLQGRETQYF.

The chain couples TRBV5-1 to TRBJ2-2; 7 bases are a match to TRBD1. The CDR3 covers 15 residues. V was pared by 6 bases and J by 2 bases, with 7 bases of the junction left unmatched. Germline V lookup: CDR1 SGHRS, CDR2 YFSETQ. CDR3 region: CASKIDRVNTGELFF. The CDR3 DNA is TGCGCCAGCAAGATAGACAGGGTAAACACCGGGGAGCTGTTTTTT.

The chain combines TRBV28 with TRBJ1-5; 9 nucleotides match TRBD1. The J segment lost 5 bases and the V segment lost 3 bases, leaving 8 bases of the junction unmatched. In germline, CDR1 is MDHEN, CDR2 SYDVKM. There are 16 residues in the CDR3. The CDR3 sequence is CASSLPGQGVDQPQHF. The CDR3 DNA is TGTGCCAGCAGTTTGCCGGGACAGGGAGTTGATCAGCCCCAGCATTTT.

This chain uses TRBV6-5 with TRBJ1-2; 8 nucleotides line up with TRBD1. J lost 6 bases, V lost 7 bases, and 13 bases had no gene match. Per germline, CDR1 MNHEY and CDR2 SVGAGI. The CDR3 contains 15 residues. The CDR3 is CASTRAGQAANGYTF. CDR3 DNA: TGTGCCAGCACCCGGGCGGGACAGGCGGCAAATGGCTACACCTTC.

This clone was picked up a small number of times. The chain joins TRBV25-1 to TRBJ1-1; D is possibly TRBD1 (5 bases). Trimming left V 5 bases short and J 7 bases short, with 14 bases between. Looked up from germline, CDR1 is MGHDK and CDR2 is SYGVNS. This CDR3 region has 13 residues. In DNA, the CDR3 is TGTGCCAGCAGTTCAAAGGCGGGGCATGAAGCTTTCTTT. Protein sequence: CASSSKAGHEAFF.

V is TRBV5-1 and J is TRBJ2-7; no clear D gene. This CDR3 is built from 13 residues. Germline assignment: CDR1 SGHRS and CDR2 YFSETQ. Trimming stripped 4 bases from V and 5 bases from J, with 13 bases between. The CDR3 nucleotides are TGCGCCAGCAGCCCCCACCCCCGGGACGAGCAGTACTTC. Translating it yields CASSPHPRDEQYF.

V is TRBV2 and J is TRBJ2-1; D possibly corresponds to TRBD1 (5 bases). CDR1 is SNHLY, CDR2 FYNNEI, per germline. There are 16 residues in the CDR3. V lost 5 bases and J lost 8, with 22 bases in between. The CDR3: CASSRQPFASGHEQFF. DNA of the CDR3: TGTGCCAGCAGTCGCCAGCCCTTTGCCTCAGGGCATGAGCAGTTCTTC.

This clone came up once. The chain is built from TRBV12-3 or TRBV12-4 and TRBJ1-6; D may be TRBD1 (6 bases). Trimming took off 5 bases at V and 12 bases at J, with 14 bases between the two ends. CDR3 size: 13 residues. CDR3 sequence reads: CASSQRGALPLHF. CDR3 DNA: TGTGCCAGCAGTCAGCGGGGGGCCCTACCCCTCCACTTT.

The chain has TRBV5-1 and TRBJ2-3; possible D gene TRBD1, 5 bases. The V end was cut by 0 bases, the J end by 2 bases, with 7 bases between. CDR1 SGHRS and CDR2 YFSETQ come from the germline V gene. The CDR3 is made up of 14 amino acids. The CDR3 region is CASSLEQVTDTQYF. CDR3 nucleotides: TGCGCCAGCAGCTTGGAACAGGTCACAGATACGCAGTATTTT.